By frequency in the sample, the clone carrying this TCR beta chain is medium-sized (0.01 to 0.1%). The data derive from a study of neurological immune-mediated disorders. From germline, CDR1 is SGHTA and CDR2 FQGTGA. This CDR3 region has 15 residues. V lost 5 bases to trimming and J lost 4 bases; unmatched junction nucleotides: 7. The cDNA was synthesized by means of template-switch 5'RACE, which was carried out with 10-nucleotide random UMIs. From the 5' RACE reads, TCRdb called clonotypes with MiXCR, one entry per CDR3 protein. This repertoire shows 40,000 to 60,000 distinct CDR3 sequences, 3% to 4% found once; its top ten account for about 6%.

V and J are TRBV7-3 and TRBJ2-1; 8 positions agree with TRBD1. The source of this sequence is a man aged 40-50 years with multiple sclerosis. Sequences were obtained from PBMCs. CDR3 coding DNA: TGTGCCAGCAGCGACCAGGGGGCCTTGTACAATGAGCAGTTCTTC. Translating it yields CASSDQGALYNEQFF.